The clone carrying this T cell receptor beta chain came up many times. What it binds is not known. CDR3 length: 14 amino acids. Per the germline V gene, CDR1 is LGHNA and CDR2 is YSLEER. Deletions cut 4 bases from V and 6 bases from J, with 12 bases between. TCRbeta library preparation incorporated unique molecular identifiers. A single record per CDR3 protein comes from TCRdb applying MiXCR to the PCR reads. The repertoire holds 200,000 to 250,000 distinct CDR3 sequences, approximately 10% seen once, with about 28% in the top ten. The data belong to a study of T-cell reconstitution after alpha-beta-depleted transplantation in children. The study's findings and limits: Reported findings indicate that, about two months after transplant, alpha-beta T cells came from several hundred expanded clones, which were derived from non-depleted graft cells.

This sample comprised PBMCs, obtained before TCRalphabeta/CD19-depleted stem cell transplant. The chain recombines TRBV4-3 with TRBJ2-2; D could derive from TRBD1 or TRBD2 (5 bases each). The sequence came from a child less than two years old with acute myeloid leukemia, due to receive a stem cell transplant. CDR3 nucleotides: TGCGCCAGCAGCCCGGGGCGGTCGGCCGGGGAGCTGTTTTTT. Translating gives CASSPGRSAGELFF.